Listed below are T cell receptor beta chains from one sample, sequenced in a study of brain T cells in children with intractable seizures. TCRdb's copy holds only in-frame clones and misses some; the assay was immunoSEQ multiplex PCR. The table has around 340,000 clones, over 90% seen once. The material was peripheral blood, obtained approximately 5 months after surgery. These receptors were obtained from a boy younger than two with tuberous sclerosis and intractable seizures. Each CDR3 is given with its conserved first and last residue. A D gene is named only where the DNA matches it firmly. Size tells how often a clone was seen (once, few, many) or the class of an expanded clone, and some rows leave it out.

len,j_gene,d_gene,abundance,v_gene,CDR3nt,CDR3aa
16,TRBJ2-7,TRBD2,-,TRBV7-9,TGTGCCAGCAGCTCCCGGCGGGGGAAGGCGGGCTACGAGCAGTACTTC,CASSSRRGKAGYEQYF
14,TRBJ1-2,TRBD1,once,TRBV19,TGTGCCAGTAAGGGACAGGGGGAAAACTATGGCTACACCTTC,CASKGQGENYGYTF
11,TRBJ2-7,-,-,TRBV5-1,TGCGCCAGCAGCTCTTCTCGCGAGCAGTACTTC,CASSSSREQYF
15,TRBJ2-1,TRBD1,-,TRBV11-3,TGTGCCAGCAGCTTAGAGGACAGGGATTACAATGAGCAGTTCTTC,CASSLEDRDYNEQFF
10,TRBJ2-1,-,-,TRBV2,TGTGCCAGCAGTTTGAATGAGCAGTTCTTC,CASSLNEQFF
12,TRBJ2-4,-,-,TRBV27,TGTGCCAGCAGTTGGGACGGAAACATTCAGTACTTC,CASSWDGNIQYF
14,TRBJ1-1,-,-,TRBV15,TGTGCCACTCAGATGGACGCGGTTCGCACTGAAGCTTTCTTT,CATQMDAVRTEAFF
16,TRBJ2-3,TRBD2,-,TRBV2,TGTGCCAGCAGTCCGGGGACTAGCGGGGGGTTGGATACGCAGTATTTT,CASSPGTSGGLDTQYF
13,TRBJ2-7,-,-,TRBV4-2,TGTGCCAGCAGCCAGGGAAGTTTGAGCGAGCAGTACTTC,CASSQGSLSEQYF
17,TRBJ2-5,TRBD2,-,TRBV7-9,TGTGCCAGCAGCTGGACTAGCGGGGGGCTGTACCAAGAGACCCAGTACTTC,CASSWTSGGLYQETQYF
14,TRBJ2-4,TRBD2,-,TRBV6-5,TGTGCCAGCAGTAAAATAGCGGGTGAAAACATTCAGTACTTC,CASSKIAGENIQYF
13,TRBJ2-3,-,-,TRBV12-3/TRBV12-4,TGTGCCAGCAGTTCGTTCGGCACAGATACGCAGTATTTT,CASSSFGTDTQYF
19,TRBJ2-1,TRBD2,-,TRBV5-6,TGTGCCAGCCGACGGTTCGAGGATGTAGTAGCGGGGGGCTACAATGAGCAGTTCTTC,CASRRFEDVVAGGYNEQFF
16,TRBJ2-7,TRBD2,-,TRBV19,TGTGCCAGTAGTATAGGGGGGGGACTAGCGGAATACGAGCAGTACTTC,CASSIGGGLAEYEQYF
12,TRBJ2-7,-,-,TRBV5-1,TGCGCCAGCAGCCGATCGTCCGCCGAGCAGTACTTC,CASSRSSAEQYF
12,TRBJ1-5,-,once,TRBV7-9,TGTGCCAGCAGCTTCAGCAATCAGCCCCAGCATTTT,CASSFSNQPQHF
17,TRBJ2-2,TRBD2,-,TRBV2,TGTGCCAGCACTCTCCCCCGACTAGCGGGGGGAGCGGGGGAGCTGTTTTTT,CASTLPRLAGGAGELFF
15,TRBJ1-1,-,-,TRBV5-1,TGCGCCAGCCACGATGGGGCCCCCTTGAGCACTGAAGCTTTCTTT,CASHDGAPLSTEAFF
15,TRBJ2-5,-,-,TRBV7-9,TGTGCCAGCAGCTTATCCGGTCGCCTCCAAGAGACCCAGTACTTC,CASSLSGRLQETQYF
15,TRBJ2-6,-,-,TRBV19,TGTGCCAGTAGTATGTTGAGTTCTGGGGCCAACGTCCTGACTTTC,CASSMLSSGANVLTF
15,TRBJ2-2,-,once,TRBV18,TGTGCCAGCTCACCACCGGGGTGGAACACCGGGGAGCTGTTTTTT,CASSPPGWNTGELFF
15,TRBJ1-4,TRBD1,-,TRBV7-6,TGTGCCAGCAGCCCAAGACAGGGTACTAATGAAAAACTGTTTTTT,CASSPRQGTNEKLFF
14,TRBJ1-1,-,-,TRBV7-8,TGTGCCAGCAGCTTAGCTGGCAGATACACTGAAGCTTTCTTT,CASSLAGRYTEAFF